This T cell receptor beta chain was profiled in a study of shared clonotypes between healthy human individuals. Study-level background: Contributing individuals were a couple of females and three males aged 18 to 49. Study-wide results and limits: Specimens sampled were limited to blood, with tissue repertoires likely differing. Memory subsets had estimated richness that was generally smaller than that of naive subsets.

Terminally differentiated effector memory CD45RA+ cells were left out of the naive CD8 fraction, which was CD45RO-negative and positively selected for CCR7. Each of the donors was a healthy adult who was HIV-negative and had not had a recent acute infection or vaccination. V gave up 7 bases and J gave up 3 bases, with 10 bases separating them. The length of the CDR3 is 13 residues. Germline values: CDR1 SNHLY, CDR2 FYNNEI. On this clone itself: The antigen remains unidentified.

Using immunoSEQ multiplex PCR, the repertoire was profiled, and TCRdb retains in-frame clones only, with some absent. The table records millions of clones, 85% to 95% of them present only once. The receptor was isolated from a man aged 18 to 29 in good health. Some clones in this sample may be carry-over from other donors' samples. Material: naive CD8+ T cells from PBMCs. This chain connects TRBV2 to TRBJ1-5; D call uncertain. The CDR3, as DNA: TGTGCCAGCATTGGGGAGGACAATCAGCCCCAGCATTTT. This encodes CASIGEDNQPQHF.